This TCR beta chain was found in a study of blood T cell repertoires in COVID-19. Study-wide background: Both acute and convalescent COVID-19 samples were obtained from the United States, Italy and Spain. PBMCs, B-cell-depleted T cells, or T cells provided the cDNA or gDNA that made up the material.

Under the authors' procedure: Researchers report that nucleated cell counts were estimated from reference gene primer amplification. Sequencing was performed with immunoSEQ multiplex PCR; in TCRdb, only in-frame clones are kept and a portion is missing. Clone size and the V and J calls come from that table; the DNA yielded D and trimming. The sample holds roughly 250,000 clones, about 88% seen once. The germline gives CDR1 MNHEY, CDR2 SVGEGT. With 1 base clipped from V and 5 bases from J, the junction kept 7 bases outside the gene matches. This CDR3 is built from 17 residues. The chain uses TRBV6-2 or TRBV6-3 and TRBJ2-5, with 13 bases matching TRBD2. Material for sequencing was peripheral blood. The origin of this receptor is a woman in her forties who had recovered from COVID-19. In nucleotides, the CDR3 is TGTGCCAGCAGTTACTTAAGGACTAGCGGGGGTTTGGAGACCCAGTACTTC. Amino acids: CASSYLRTSGGLETQYF.